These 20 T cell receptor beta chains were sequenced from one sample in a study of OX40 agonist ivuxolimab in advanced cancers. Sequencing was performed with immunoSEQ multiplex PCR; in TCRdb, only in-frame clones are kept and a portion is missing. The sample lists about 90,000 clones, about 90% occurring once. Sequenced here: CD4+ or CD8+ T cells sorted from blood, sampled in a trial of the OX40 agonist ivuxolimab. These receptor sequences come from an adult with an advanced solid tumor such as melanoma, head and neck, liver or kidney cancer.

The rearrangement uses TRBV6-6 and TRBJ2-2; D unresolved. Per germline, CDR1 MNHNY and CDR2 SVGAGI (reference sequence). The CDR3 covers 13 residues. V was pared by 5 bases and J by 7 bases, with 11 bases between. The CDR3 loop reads CASSLSENGELFF. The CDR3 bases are TGTGCCAGCAGTCTTTCTGAGAACGGGGAGCTGTTTTTT.

CDR3 in amino acids: CASSFHGARSTDTQYF. In nucleotides, the CDR3 is TGTGCCAGCAGTTTCCACGGCGCGCGGAGCACAGATACGCAGTATTTT. The chain has TRBV28 and TRBJ2-3, with D unclear. Germline V gives CDR1 MDHEN, CDR2 SYDVKM. Trimming shortened V by 3 bases and J by 0 bases, and 13 bases separated the two germline ends. This CDR3 has 16 amino acids.

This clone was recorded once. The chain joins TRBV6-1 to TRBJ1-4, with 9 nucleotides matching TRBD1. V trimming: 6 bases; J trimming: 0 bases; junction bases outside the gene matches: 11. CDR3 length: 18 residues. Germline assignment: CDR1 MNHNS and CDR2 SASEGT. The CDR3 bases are TGTGCCAGCAGGGAAACAGGGGGCGGGTCAACAACTAATGAAAAACTGTTTTTT. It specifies CASRETGGGSTTNEKLFF.

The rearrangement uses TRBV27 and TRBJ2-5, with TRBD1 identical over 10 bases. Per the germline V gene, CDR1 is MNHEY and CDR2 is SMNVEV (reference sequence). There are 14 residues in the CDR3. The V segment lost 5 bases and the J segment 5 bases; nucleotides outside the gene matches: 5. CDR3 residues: CASSPSGQGETQYF. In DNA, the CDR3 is TGTGCCAGCAGTCCGTCGGGACAGGGGGAGACCCAGTACTTC.

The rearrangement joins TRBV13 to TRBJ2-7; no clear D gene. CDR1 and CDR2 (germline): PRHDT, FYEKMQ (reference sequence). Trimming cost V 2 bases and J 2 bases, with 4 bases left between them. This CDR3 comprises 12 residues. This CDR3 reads CASSLNPYEQYF. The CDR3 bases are TGTGCCAGCAGCTTAAATCCCTACGAGCAGTACTTC. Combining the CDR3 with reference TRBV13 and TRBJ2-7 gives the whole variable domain AAGVIQSPRHLIKEKRETATLKCYPIPRHDTVYWYQQGPGQDPQFLISFYEKMQSDKGSIPDRFSAQQFSDYHSELNMSSLELGDSALYFCASSLNPYEQYFGPGTRLTVT.

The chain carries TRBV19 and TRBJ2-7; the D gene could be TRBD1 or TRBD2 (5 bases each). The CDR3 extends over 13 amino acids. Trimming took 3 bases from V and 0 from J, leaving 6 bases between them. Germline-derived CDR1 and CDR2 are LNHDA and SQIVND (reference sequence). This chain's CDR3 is CASSMGDSYEQYF. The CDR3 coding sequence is TGTGCCAGTAGTATGGGGGACTCCTACGAGCAGTACTTC.

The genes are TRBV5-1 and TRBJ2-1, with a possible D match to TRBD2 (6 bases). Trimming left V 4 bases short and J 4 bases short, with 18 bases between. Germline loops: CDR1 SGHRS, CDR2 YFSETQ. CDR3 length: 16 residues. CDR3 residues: CASSIKIADLYNEQFF. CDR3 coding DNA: TGCGCCAGCAGCATCAAGATAGCGGATCTATACAATGAGCAGTTCTTC. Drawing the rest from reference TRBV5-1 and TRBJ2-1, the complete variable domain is KAGVTQTPRYLIKTRGQQVTLSCSPISGHRSVSWYQQTPGQGLQFLFEYFSETQRNKGNFPGRFSGRQFSNSRSEMNVSTLELGDSALYLCASSIKIADLYNEQFFGPGTRLTVL.

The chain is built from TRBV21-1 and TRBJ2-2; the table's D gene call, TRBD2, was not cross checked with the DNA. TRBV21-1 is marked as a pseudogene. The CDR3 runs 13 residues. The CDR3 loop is CASSFANTGELFF. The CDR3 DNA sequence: TGTGCCAGCAGCTTCGCGAACACCGGGGAGCTGTTTTTT.

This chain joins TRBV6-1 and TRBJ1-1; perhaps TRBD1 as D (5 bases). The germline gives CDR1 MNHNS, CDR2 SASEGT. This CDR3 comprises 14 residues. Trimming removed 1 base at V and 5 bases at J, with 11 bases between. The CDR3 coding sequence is TGTGCCAGCAGTGAAGGCTATCAGGGAACTGAAGCTTTCTTT. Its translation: CASSEGYQGTEAFF.

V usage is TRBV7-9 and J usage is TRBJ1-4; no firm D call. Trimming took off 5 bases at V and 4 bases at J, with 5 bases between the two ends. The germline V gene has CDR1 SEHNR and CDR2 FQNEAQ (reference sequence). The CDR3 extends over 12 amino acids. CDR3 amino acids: CASSPHNEKLFF. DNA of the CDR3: TGTGCCAGCAGCCCCCATAATGAAAAACTGTTTTTT. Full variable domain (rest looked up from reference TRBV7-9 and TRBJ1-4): DTGVSQNPRHKITKRGQNVTFRCDPISEHNRLYWYRQTLGQGPEFLTYFQNEAQLEKSRLLSDRFSAERPKGSFSTLEIQRTEQGDSAMYLCASSPHNEKLFFGSGTQLSVL.

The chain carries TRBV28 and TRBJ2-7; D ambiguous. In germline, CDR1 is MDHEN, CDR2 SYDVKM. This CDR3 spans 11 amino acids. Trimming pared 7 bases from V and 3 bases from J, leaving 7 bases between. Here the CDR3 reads CASTDFYEQYF. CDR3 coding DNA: TGTGCCAGCACCGACTTCTACGAGCAGTACTTC.

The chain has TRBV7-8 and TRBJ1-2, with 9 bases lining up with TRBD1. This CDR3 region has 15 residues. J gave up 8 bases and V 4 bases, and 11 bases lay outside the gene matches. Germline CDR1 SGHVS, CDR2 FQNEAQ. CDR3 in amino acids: CASSSGTGRLIGYTF. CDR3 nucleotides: TGTGCCAGCAGCTCAGGGACAGGGCGCTTAATCGGCTACACCTTC.

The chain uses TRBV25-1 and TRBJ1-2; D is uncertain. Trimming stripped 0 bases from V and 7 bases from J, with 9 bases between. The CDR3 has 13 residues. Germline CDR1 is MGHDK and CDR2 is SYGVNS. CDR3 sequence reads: CASSEYPLGGYTF. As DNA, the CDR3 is TGTGCCAGCAGTGAATACCCCCTTGGTGGCTACACCTTC.

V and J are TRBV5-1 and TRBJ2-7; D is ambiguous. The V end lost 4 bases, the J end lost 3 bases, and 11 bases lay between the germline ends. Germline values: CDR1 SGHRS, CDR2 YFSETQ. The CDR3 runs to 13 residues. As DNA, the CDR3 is TGCGCCAGCAGCCCCCGGAGCGACTACGAGCAGTACTTC. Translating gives CASSPRSDYEQYF.

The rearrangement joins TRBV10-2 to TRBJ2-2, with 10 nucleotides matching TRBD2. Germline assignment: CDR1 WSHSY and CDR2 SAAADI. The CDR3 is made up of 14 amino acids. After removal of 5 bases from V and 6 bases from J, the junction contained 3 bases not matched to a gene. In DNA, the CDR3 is TGCGCCAGCAGTAGCGGGAGGGGGGCCGGGGAGCTGTTTTTT. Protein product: CASSSGRGAGELFF.

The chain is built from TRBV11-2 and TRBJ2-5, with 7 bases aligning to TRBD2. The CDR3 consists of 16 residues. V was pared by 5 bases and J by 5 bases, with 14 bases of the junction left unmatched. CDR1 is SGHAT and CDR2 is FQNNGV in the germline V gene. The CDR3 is CASSHTRIGEGETQYF. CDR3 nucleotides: TGTGCCAGCAGCCACACCCGAATAGGGGAGGGGGAGACCCAGTACTTC.

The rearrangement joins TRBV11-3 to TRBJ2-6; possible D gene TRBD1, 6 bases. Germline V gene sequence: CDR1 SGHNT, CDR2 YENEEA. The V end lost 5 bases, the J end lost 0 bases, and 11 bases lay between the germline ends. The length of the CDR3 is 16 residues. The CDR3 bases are TGTGCCAGCAGCCCGGGACACAACTCTGGGGCCAACGTCCTGACTTTC. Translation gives CASSPGHNSGANVLTF.

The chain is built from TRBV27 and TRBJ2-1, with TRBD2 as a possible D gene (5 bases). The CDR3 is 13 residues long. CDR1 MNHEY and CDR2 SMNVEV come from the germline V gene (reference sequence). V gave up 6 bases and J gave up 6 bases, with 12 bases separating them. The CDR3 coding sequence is TGTGCCAGCAGGTCCGGGATAATCAATGAGCAGTTCTTC. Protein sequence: CASRSGIINEQFF.

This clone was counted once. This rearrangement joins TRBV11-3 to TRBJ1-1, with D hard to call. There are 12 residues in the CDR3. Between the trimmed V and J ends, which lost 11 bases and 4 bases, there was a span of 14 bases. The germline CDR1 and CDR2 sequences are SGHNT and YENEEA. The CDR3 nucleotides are TGTGCCTCGACATCGTGGGGCACTGAAGCTTTCTTT. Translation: CASTSWGTEAFF.

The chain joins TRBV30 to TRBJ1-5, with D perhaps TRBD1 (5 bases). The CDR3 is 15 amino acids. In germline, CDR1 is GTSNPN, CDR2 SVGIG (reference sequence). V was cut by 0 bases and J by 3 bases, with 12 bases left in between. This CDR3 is CAWSVHGGINQPQHF. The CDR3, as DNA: TGTGCCTGGAGTGTGCATGGGGGGATCAATCAGCCCCAGCATTTT.